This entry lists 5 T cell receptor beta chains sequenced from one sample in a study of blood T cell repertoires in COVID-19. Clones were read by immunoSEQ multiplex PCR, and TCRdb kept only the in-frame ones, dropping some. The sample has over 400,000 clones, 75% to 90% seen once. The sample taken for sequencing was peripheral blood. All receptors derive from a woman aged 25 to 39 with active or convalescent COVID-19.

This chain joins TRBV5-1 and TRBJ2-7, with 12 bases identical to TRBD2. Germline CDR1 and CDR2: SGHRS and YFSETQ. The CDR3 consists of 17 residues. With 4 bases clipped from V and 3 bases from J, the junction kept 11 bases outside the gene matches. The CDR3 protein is CASSGETSGGEGYEQYF. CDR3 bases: TGCGCCAGCAGCGGGGAGACTAGCGGGGGAGAGGGCTACGAGCAGTACTTC.

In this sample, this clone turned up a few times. The CDR3 sequence: CASTSPPRTENTEAFF. DNA of the CDR3: TGTGCCAGCACATCACCGCCAAGGACAGAGAACACTGAAGCTTTCTTT. V gene TRBV2 combines with J gene TRBJ1-1, with D perhaps matching TRBD1 (6 bases). Trimming left V 7 bases short and J 1 base short, with 19 bases between. Germline loops: CDR1 SNHLY, CDR2 FYNNEI. The CDR3 is 16 amino acids.

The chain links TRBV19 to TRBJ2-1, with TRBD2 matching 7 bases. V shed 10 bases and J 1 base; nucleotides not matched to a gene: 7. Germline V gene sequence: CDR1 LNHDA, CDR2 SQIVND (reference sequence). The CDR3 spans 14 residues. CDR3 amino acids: CAIGDYPSYNEQFF. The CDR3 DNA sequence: TGTGCCATTGGGGACTACCCATCCTACAATGAGCAGTTCTTC.

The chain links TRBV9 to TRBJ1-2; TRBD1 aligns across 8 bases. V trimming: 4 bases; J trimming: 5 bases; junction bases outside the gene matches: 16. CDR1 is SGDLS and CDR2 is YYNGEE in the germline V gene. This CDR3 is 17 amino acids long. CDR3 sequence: CASSNPPSRGRLYGYTF. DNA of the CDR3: TGTGCCAGCAGCAACCCACCCTCCAGGGGGCGACTTTATGGCTACACCTTC.

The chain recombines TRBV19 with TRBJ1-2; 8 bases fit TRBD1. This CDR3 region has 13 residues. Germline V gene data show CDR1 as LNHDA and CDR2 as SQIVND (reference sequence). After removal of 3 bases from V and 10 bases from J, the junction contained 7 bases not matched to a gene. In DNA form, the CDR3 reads TGTGCCAGTAGTATGTGGGCAGGGGGCGACTACACCTTC. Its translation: CASSMWAGGDYTF.